Following are 19 T cell receptor beta chains from one sample sequenced in a study of cytomegalovirus exposure and HLA in healthy donors. The table came from immunoSEQ multiplex PCR; TCRdb's copy has only in-frame clones and leaves some out. The sample lists 65,000 to 80,000 clones; 85% to 95% were seen once. The sample taken for sequencing was PBMCs. These receptors were obtained from a woman aged 18-29 years in good health and CMV-seronegative.

This clone appeared once. The chain recombines TRBV29-1 with TRBJ1-1; tentative D call: TRBD1 (6 bases). The CDR3 runs 15 residues. Per the germline V gene, CDR1 is SQVTM and CDR2 is ANQGSEA. Trimming shortened V by 7 bases and J by 0 bases, and 18 bases separated the two germline ends. The CDR3 DNA sequence: TGCAGCGCACCGGACAGCCCGACTTTGAACACTGAAGCTTTCTTT. Translated, it gives CSAPDSPTLNTEAFF.

V gene TRBV14 combines with J gene TRBJ2-1; possible D gene TRBD1, 5 bases. CDR3 length equals 13 residues. V lost 4 bases, J lost 9 bases, and 13 bases lay in between. Germline CDR1 is SGHDN and CDR2 is FVKESK. In nucleotides, the CDR3 is TGTGCCAGCAGCCTCGTGGGGCCCGGTGAGCAGTTCTTC. It specifies CASSLVGPGEQFF.

V is TRBV7-2 and J is TRBJ2-1; D is perhaps TRBD2 (6 bases). Trimming removed 1 base at V and 4 bases at J, with 14 bases between. The CDR3 is made up of 16 amino acids. Germline V gene sequence: CDR1 SGHTA, CDR2 FQGNSA. The CDR3, as DNA: TGTGCCAGCAGCTTAGAACAGGCGGGGTTTTACAATGAGCAGTTCTTC. Its protein is CASSLEQAGFYNEQFF.

The chain employs TRBV28 and TRBJ2-7, with 7 nucleotides matching TRBD1. The CDR3 contains 13 residues. J gave up 5 bases and V 5 bases, and 6 bases lay outside the gene matches. The germline CDR1 and CDR2 sequences are MDHEN and SYDVKM. Here the CDR3 DNA reads TGTGCCAGCAGTCTGAGACAGGGCCACGAGCAGTACTTC. The encoded protein is CASSLRQGHEQYF.

This clone was recorded only once. V and J are TRBV7-9 and TRBJ1-5, with D unresolved. Per germline, CDR1 SEHNR and CDR2 FQNEAQ (reference sequence). The V and J ends lost 5 bases and 3 bases respectively, with 14 bases between them. This CDR3 region has 15 residues. CDR3 protein: CASSLGSAPNQPQHF. CDR3 in DNA: TGTGCCAGCAGCCTCGGGAGTGCCCCCAATCAGCCCCAGCATTTT.

V is TRBV6-1 and J is TRBJ2-5; TRBD1 matches at 7 bases. Trimming took 3 bases from V and 4 from J; bases not matched to a gene: 8. CDR1 and CDR2 (germline): MNHNS, SASEGT. The CDR3 consists of 15 residues. The CDR3 coding sequence is TGTGCCAGCAGTGATGTAAGGACAGGCCTAGAGACCCAGTACTTC. It translates to CASSDVRTGLETQYF.

The chain uses TRBV6-5 and TRBJ2-7; TRBD1 might be the D (6 bases). Trimming shortened V by 1 base and J by 7 bases, and 14 bases separated the two germline ends. Germline CDR1 and CDR2: MNHEY and SVGAGI. This CDR3 spans 14 amino acids. This CDR3 reads CASSYWGQGEEQYF. The CDR3 region has the DNA TGTGCCAGCAGTTACTGGGGGCAGGGAGAAGAGCAGTACTTC.

The V call is TRBV29-1, the J call TRBJ1-3; D ambiguous. The CDR3 covers 12 residues. Trimming stripped 4 bases from V and 1 base from J, with 5 bases between. Per the germline V gene, CDR1 is SQVTM and CDR2 is ANQGSEA. The CDR3 loop is CSVGGSGNTIYF. The CDR3 DNA reads as TGCAGCGTTGGCGGGTCTGGAAACACCATATATTTT.

The chain combines TRBV30 with TRBJ2-7; D is unresolved. From germline, CDR1 is GTSNPN and CDR2 SVGIG (reference sequence). CDR3 length: 12 amino acids. Trimming removed 3 bases at V and 5 bases at J, with 11 bases between. This CDR3 reads CAWSPGSDEQYF. The CDR3 DNA reads as TGTGCCTGGAGCCCCGGTTCGGACGAGCAGTACTTC.

The chain joins TRBV13 to TRBJ2-2, with 12 bases that match TRBD2. The ends lost 5 bases at V and 0 bases at J; junction bases unmatched: 13. The CDR3 consists of 20 residues. Germline V lookup: CDR1 PRHDT, CDR2 FYEKMQ (reference sequence). The CDR3 sequence: CASSEHLAGGPYTNTGELFF. In DNA form, the CDR3 reads TGTGCCAGCAGCGAGCATCTAGCGGGAGGGCCCTATACGAACACCGGGGAGCTGTTTTTT.

This chain connects TRBV18 to TRBJ2-1, with 9 bases aligning to TRBD2. The ends lost 6 bases at V and 8 bases at J; junction bases unmatched: 14. This CDR3 contains 16 residues. CDR1 and CDR2 from the germline V gene are KGHSH and LQKENI. Here the CDR3 DNA reads TGTGCCAGCTCCACCAACCTAGCGGGACGGGTTGATGAGCAGTTCTTC. It encodes CASSTNLAGRVDEQFF.

The chain employs TRBV7-2 and TRBJ1-1; the D is unclear. Germline-derived CDR1 and CDR2 are SGHTA and FQGNSA. This CDR3 is 15 amino acids long. Between the trimmed V and J ends, which lost 1 base and 1 base, there was a span of 10 bases. The CDR3 nucleotides are TGTGCCAGCAGCTTAGGTGCGATACCGAACACTGAAGCTTTCTTT. Amino acid sequence: CASSLGAIPNTEAFF.

The chain joins TRBV27 to TRBJ2-1, with D perhaps TRBD2 (5 bases). Between the trimmed V and J ends, which lost 7 bases and 4 bases, there was a span of 17 bases. Germline V lookup: CDR1 MNHEY, CDR2 SMNVEV (reference sequence). The CDR3 sequence is 15 residues long. The CDR3: CASKLLPGRYNEQFF. CDR3 DNA: TGTGCCAGCAAATTGTTGCCGGGAAGGTACAATGAGCAGTTCTTC.

The chain recombines TRBV10-3 with TRBJ2-7; 8 bases agree with TRBD1. The CDR3 spans 15 residues. The V segment lost 0 bases and the J segment 6 bases; nucleotides outside the gene matches: 7. CDR1 and CDR2 from the germline V gene are ENHRY and SYGVKD. The CDR3 region has the DNA TGTGCCATCAGTGAGTCGTGGCAGGGGGCGCCCGAGCAGTACTTC. This encodes CAISESWQGAPEQYF.

The chain employs TRBV7-6 and TRBJ2-1; 11 bases line up with TRBD1. The CDR3 spans 16 residues. The germline CDR1 and CDR2 sequences are SGHVS and FNYEAQ. The V gene end was trimmed by 2 bases and the J gene end by 8 bases; junction bases not matched to a gene: 8. CDR3 in amino acids: CASSLSAGTGGYEQFF. The CDR3, as DNA: TGTGCCAGCAGCTTAAGTGCCGGGACAGGGGGATATGAGCAGTTCTTC.

The V call is TRBV5-8, the J call TRBJ2-4; D is perhaps TRBD1 (8 bases). The V end was cut by 3 bases, the J end by 8 bases, with 15 bases between. There are 14 residues in the CDR3. CDR1 is SGHTS, CDR2 YDEGEE, per germline. The CDR3 DNA reads TGTGCCAGCAGCTCCAGACAGGGGAGGGACATTCAGTACTTC. Translated, it gives CASSSRQGRDIQYF.

The rearrangement uses TRBV5-5 and TRBJ1-6, with D hard to call. There are 16 residues in the CDR3. Germline V CDR1 and CDR2: SGHKS, YYEKEE (reference sequence). Trimming left V 0 bases short and J 0 bases short, with 7 bases between. The CDR3 sequence is CASSLVLSSYNSPLHF. In DNA form, the CDR3 reads TGTGCCAGCAGCTTGGTATTGAGCTCCTATAATTCACCCCTCCACTTT.

The CDR3, as DNA: TGTGCCAGCAGTCCGGGACTAGCGGGAGTCGAGCAGTACTTC. Translated, it gives CASSPGLAGVEQYF. The chain carries TRBV27 and TRBJ2-7; 14 bases agree with TRBD2. J was trimmed by 6 bases and V by 5 bases; bases with no gene match: 3. The CDR3 runs to 14 residues. Per germline, CDR1 MNHEY and CDR2 SMNVEV (reference sequence).

The chain joins TRBV10-3 to TRBJ1-6, with TRBD1 matching over 9 bases. CDR1 ENHRY and CDR2 SYGVKD come from the germline V gene. The CDR3 totals 16 residues. The V gene end was trimmed by 2 bases and the J gene end by 3 bases; junction bases not matched to a gene: 2. CDR3 loop: CAISERTGDYNSPLHF. The DNA for the CDR3 is TGTGCCATCAGTGAGAGGACAGGGGACTATAATTCACCCCTCCACTTT.